Only a few counts were recorded for the clone carrying this T cell receptor (beta chain). The antigen is not known. Other DNA sequences from this sample encode an identical CDR3 as well. PCR primers comprised 60 Vbeta and 13 Jbeta primers. The method was immunoSEQ multiplex PCR; TCRdb's version includes in-frame clones alone and lacks a portion of them. The table includes approximately 150,000 clones, around 69% detected once. This sample is part of a study of cytomegalovirus exposure and HLA in healthy donors. Study-level points and caveats: Across donors, sequencing depth was assumed by presence/absence analyses to be roughly uniform. HLA-A and HLA-B allele assignments for most subjects were reportedly predicted accurately using TCR beta sequences. Several of the most significant clusters were apparently associated with common viral pathogens in a later analysis.

This CDR3 spans 14 amino acids. V dropped 4 bases and J dropped 6; count of bases not matched to a gene: 5. Germline V gene lookup returns CDR1 SGHVS and CDR2 FNYEAQ. The TCR sequence derives from a young woman in good health and CMV-seronegative. The V and J genes are TRBV7-6 and TRBJ2-3; 9 positions match TRBD1. Sequencing used PBMCs. As DNA, the CDR3 is TGTGCCAGCAGCTCGGGACAGGGACTGGATACGCAGTATTTT. Translation gives CASSSGQGLDTQYF. The full variable domain, with the rest looked up from reference TRBV7-6 and TRBJ2-3, is GAGVSQSPRYKVTKRGQDVALRCDPISGHVSLYWYRQALGQGPEFLTYFNYEAQQDKSGLPNDRFSAERPEGSISTLTIQRTEQRDSAMYRCASSSGQGLDTQYFGPGTRLTVL.